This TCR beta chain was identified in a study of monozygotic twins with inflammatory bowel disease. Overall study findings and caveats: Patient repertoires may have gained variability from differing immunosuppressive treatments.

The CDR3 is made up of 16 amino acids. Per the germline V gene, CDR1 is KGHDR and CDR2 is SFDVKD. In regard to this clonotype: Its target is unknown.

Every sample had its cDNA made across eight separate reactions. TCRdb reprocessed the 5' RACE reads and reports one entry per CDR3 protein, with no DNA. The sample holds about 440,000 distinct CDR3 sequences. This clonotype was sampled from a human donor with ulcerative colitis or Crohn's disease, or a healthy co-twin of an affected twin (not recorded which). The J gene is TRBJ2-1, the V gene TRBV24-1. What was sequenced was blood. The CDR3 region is CATSDSHPGYYNEQFF.